What follows is one T cell receptor (beta chain) and its context. This specimen comes from a study of blood T cell repertoires in COVID-19. Study-wide background: Italy, Spain and the United States were the sources of the convalescent and acute COVID-19 samples. T cells, B-cell-depleted T cells, or PBMCs supplied cDNA or gDNA.

Germline CDR1 is SGHRS and CDR2 is YFSETQ. CDR3 length: 15 amino acids. V lost 3 bases and J 3 bases, leaving 15 bases between the germline ends. In the original analysis: Estimation of nucleated cell counts relied on the amplification of reference gene primers. Produced via immunoSEQ multiplex PCR; TCRdb's table is partial and in-frame only. V and J calls and clone size come straight from that table; D and trimming were deduced from the DNA. Found here are approximately 150,000 clones, approximately 80% of them singletons; the top ten hold roughly 2%. The receptor comes from a woman aged 60-75 years with acute or convalescent COVID-19. Sequencing input: peripheral blood. The rearrangement uses TRBV5-1 and TRBJ1-1, with D possibly TRBD1 on 5 matching bases. The CDR3 reads CASSWGHGADTEAFF. For the CDR3, the DNA is TGCGCCAGCAGCTGGGGCCATGGGGCGGACACTGAAGCTTTCTTT.